This T cell receptor beta chain comes out of a study of cytomegalovirus exposure and HLA in healthy donors. There are 15 residues in the CDR3. The V end lost 1 base, the J end lost 9 bases, and 13 bases lay between the germline ends. The germline gives CDR1 SGHTA, CDR2 FQGNSA. Nominally healthy donors were sampled, though unrecorded immune exposures were likely. On this clone: Its antigen is unknown.

General study results and limits: In an earlier analysis, productive rearrangement rates for most beta V segments clustered near 87% or 30%.

The PCR had 60 Vbeta and 13 Jbeta primers. TCRdb keeps only in-frame clones here, not all; method: immunoSEQ multiplex PCR. The sample carries tens of thousands of clones, approximately 72% recorded once. The sequenced sample consisted of PBMCs. The origin of this receptor is a man aged 50 to 60 in good health and CMV-seropositive. The chain employs TRBV7-2 and TRBJ1-6; D gene ambiguous. The CDR3 region has the DNA TGTGCCAGCAGCTTAGTGGAGGGCTGGGGTTCACCCCTCCACTTT. This codes for CASSLVEGWGSPLHF.